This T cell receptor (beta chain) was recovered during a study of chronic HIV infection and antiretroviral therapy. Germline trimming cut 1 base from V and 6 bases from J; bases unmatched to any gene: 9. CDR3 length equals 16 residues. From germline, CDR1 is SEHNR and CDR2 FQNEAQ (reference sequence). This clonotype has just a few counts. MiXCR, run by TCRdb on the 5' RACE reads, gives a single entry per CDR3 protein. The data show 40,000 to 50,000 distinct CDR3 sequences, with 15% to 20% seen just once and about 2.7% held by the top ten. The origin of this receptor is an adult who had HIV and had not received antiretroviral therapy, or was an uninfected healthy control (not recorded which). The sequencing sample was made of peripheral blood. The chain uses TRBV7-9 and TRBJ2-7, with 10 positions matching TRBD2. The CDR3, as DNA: TGTGCCAGCAGCTTAGGTCGTTCTAGCGGGAGTATCGAGCAGTACTTC. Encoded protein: CASSLGRSSGSIEQYF.